This record concerns one T cell receptor beta chain sequence. Its cognate antigen is unknown. The repertoire was sequenced with immunoSEQ multiplex PCR; TCRdb's copy has only in-frame clones and lacks some. The sample shows 150,000 to 200,000 clones, roughly 88% of them seen only once. This entry belongs to a study of cytotoxic CD8 clonotypes in ibrutinib-treated CLL. Background on the study: Response was recorded as partial in about 24 patients and complete in 2; at median about 64 months, approximately 15 remained remitted and some 12 had progressed.

Study-wide points: Clonality grew at ibrutinib response; at progression, it decreased back toward baseline. Stable or contracted on treatment, public clonotypes were also uncommon.

The material was PBMCs, obtained at disease progression, from a patient treated with ibrutinib. The receptor was isolated from a human donor with chronic lymphocytic leukemia.

The DNA for the CDR3 is TGTGCCAGCAGCTTAATTGGTAGATCCTACGAGCAGTACTTC. Translation: CASSLIGRSYEQYF. The chain uses TRBV7-8 and TRBJ2-7; D remains unclear. The ends were cut back, 2 bases at V and 1 base at J, with 9 bases in the middle. CDR3 length: 14 residues. From germline, CDR1 is SGHVS and CDR2 FQNEAQ.